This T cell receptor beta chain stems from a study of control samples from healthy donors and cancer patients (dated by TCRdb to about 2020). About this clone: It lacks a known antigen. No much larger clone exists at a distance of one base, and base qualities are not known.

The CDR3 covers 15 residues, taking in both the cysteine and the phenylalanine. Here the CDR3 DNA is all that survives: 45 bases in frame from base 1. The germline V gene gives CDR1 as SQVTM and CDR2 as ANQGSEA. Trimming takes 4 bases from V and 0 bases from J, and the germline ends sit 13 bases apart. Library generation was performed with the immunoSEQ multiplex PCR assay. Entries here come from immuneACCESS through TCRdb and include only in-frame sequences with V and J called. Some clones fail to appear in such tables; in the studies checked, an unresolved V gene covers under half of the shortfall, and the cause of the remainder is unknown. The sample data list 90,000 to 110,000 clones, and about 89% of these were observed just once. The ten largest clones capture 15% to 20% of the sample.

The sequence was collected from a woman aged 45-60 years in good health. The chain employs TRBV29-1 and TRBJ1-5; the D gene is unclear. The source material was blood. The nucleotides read TGCAGCGTTGTGGTGGCGGGATATAGCAATCAGCCCCAGCATTTT. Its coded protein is CSVVVAGYSNQPQHF.